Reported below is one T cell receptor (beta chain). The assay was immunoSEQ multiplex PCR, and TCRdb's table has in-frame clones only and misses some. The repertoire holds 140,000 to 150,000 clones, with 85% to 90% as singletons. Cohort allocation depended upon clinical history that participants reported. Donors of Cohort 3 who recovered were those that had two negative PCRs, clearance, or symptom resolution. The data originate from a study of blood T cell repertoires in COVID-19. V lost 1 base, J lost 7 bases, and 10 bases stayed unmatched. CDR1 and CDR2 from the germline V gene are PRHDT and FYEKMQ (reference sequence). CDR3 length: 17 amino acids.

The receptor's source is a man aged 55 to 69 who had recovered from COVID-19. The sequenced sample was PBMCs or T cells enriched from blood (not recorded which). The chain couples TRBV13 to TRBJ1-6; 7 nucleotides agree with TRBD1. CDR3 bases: TGTGCCAGCAGCTTAGCTGTTGGGACAGCGAGAAATTCACCCCTCCACTTT. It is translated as CASSLAVGTARNSPLHF.